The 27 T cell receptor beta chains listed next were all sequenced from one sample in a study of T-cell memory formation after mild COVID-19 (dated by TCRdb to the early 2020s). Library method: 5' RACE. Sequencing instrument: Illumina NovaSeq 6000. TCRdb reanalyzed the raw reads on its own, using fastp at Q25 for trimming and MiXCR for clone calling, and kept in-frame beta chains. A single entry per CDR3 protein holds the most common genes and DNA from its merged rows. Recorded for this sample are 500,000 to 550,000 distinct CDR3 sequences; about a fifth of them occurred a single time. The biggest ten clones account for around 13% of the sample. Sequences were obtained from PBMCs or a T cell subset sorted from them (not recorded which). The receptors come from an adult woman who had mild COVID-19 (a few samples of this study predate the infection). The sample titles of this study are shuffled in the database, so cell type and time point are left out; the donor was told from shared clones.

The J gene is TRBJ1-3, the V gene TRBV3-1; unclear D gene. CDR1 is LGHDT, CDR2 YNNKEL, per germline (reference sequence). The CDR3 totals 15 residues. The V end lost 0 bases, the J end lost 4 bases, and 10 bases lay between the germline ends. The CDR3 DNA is TGTGCCAGCAGCCAAGAACAGTTAATCGGAAACACCATATATTTT. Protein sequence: CASSQEQLIGNTIYF.

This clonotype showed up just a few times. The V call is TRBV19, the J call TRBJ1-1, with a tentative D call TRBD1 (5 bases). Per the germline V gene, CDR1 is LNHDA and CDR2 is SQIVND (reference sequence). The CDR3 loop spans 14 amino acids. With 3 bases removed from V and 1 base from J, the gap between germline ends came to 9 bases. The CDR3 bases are TGTGCCAGTAGTATTGGGGGTCCGAACACTGAAGCTTTCTTT. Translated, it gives CASSIGGPNTEAFF.

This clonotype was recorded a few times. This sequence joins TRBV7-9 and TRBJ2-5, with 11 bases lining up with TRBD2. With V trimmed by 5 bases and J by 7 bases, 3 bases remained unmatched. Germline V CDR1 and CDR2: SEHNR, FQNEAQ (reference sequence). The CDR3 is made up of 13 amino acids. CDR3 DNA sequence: TGTGCCAGCAGCACGGGACTAGCGGCGACCCAGTACTTC. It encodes CASSTGLAATQYF. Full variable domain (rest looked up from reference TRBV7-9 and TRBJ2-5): DTGVSQNPRHKITKRGQNVTFRCDPISEHNRLYWYRQTLGQGPEFLTYFQNEAQLEKSRLLSDRFSAERPKGSFSTLEIQRTEQGDSAMYLCASSTGLAATQYFGPGTRLLVL.

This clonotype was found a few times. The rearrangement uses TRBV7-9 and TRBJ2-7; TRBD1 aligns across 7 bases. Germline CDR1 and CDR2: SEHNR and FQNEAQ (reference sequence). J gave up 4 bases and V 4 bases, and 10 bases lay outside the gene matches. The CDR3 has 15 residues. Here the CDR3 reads CASSSPGDRVYEQYF. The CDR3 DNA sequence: TGTGCCAGCAGCTCCCCCGGGGACAGAGTTTACGAGCAGTACTTC.

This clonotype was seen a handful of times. The CDR3 sequence: CASSVGGAGRGETQYF. CDR3 DNA: TGTGCCAGCAGCGTAGGGGGAGCGGGGCGGGGAGAGACCCAGTACTTC. The rearrangement joins TRBV9 to TRBJ2-5, with 7 bases lining up with TRBD2. The CDR3 consists of 16 residues. V lost 0 bases to trimming and J lost 4 bases; unmatched junction nucleotides: 9. CDR1 is SGDLS and CDR2 is YYNGEE in the germline V gene.

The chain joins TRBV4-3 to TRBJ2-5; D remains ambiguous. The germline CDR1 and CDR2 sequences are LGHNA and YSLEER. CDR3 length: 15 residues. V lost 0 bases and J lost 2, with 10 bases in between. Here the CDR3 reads CASSQEQSVQETQYF. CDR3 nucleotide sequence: TGCGCCAGCAGCCAAGAGCAGTCAGTTCAAGAGACCCAGTACTTC.

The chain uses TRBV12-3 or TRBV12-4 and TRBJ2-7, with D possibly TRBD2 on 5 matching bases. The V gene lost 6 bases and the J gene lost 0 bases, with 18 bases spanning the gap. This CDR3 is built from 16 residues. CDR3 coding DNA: TGTGCCAGCAGCCGATCCGGGATTATCAGCTCCTACGAGCAGTACTTC. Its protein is CASSRSGIISSYEQYF.

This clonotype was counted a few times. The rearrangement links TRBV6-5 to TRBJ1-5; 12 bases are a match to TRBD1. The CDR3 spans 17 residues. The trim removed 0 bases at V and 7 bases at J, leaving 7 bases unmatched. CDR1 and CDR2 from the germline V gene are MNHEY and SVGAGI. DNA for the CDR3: TGTGCCAGCAGTTACTCGAGGGGGACAGGGGGCGGACAGCCCCAGCATTTT. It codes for CASSYSRGTGGGQPQHF.

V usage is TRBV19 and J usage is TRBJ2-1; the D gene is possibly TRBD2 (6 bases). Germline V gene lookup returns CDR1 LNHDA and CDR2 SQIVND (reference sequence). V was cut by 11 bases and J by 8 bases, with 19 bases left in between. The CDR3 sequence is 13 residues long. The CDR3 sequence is CAARGSGVDEQFF. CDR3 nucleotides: TGTGCCGCCCGGGGTTCGGGGGTCGATGAGCAGTTCTTC.

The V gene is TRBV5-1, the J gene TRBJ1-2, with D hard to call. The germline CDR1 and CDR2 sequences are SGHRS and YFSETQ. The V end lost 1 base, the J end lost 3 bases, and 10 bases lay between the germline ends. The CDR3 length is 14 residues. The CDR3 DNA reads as TGCGCCAGCAGCTTGTTGGTCCAGGACTATGGCTACACCTTC. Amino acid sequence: CASSLLVQDYGYTF.

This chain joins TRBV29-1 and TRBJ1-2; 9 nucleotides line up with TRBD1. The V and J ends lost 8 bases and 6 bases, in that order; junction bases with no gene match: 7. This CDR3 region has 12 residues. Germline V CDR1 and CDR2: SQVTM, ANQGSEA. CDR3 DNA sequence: TGCAGCCCAAAGGGACAGGGTAATGGCTACACCTTC. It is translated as CSPKGQGNGYTF.

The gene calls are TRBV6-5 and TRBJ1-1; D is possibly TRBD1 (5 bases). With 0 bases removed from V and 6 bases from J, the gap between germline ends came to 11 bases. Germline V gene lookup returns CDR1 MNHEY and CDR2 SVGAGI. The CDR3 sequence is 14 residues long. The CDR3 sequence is CASSYSTGPAEAFF. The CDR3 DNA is TGTGCCAGCAGTTACTCTACAGGCCCCGCTGAAGCTTTCTTT.

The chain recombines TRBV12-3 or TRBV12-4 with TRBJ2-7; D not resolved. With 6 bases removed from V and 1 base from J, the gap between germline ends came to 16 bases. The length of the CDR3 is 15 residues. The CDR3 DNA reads TGTGCCAGCAGCTCCCCTGGTAAGAGGTCCTACGAGCAGTACTTC. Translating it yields CASSSPGKRSYEQYF.

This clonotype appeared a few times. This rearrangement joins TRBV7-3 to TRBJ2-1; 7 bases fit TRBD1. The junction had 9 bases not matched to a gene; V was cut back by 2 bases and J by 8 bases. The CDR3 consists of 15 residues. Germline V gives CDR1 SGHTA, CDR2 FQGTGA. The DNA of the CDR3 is TGTGCCAGCAGCTTACGGGACAGTGCCTTAGATGAGCAGTTCTTC. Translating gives CASSLRDSALDEQFF.

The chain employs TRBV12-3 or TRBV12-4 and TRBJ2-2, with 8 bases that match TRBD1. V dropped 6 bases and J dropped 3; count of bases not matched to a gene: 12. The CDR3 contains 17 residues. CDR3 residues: CASSLGPGQAYTGELFF. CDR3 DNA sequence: TGTGCCAGCAGCCTCGGGCCGGGACAGGCGTACACCGGGGAGCTGTTTTTT.

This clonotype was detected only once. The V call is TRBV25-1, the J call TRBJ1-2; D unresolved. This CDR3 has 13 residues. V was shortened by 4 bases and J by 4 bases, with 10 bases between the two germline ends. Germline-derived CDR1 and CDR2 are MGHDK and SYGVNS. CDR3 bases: TGTGCCAGCAGTGCTGGGGTCCCCTATGGCTACACCTTC. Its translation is CASSAGVPYGYTF.

As DNA, the CDR3 is TGCAGCGTTGAATCAGGGTATGGCTACACCTTC. Its protein product is CSVESGYGYTF. The rearrangement joins TRBV29-1 to TRBJ1-2, with a weak D call TRBD1 (5 bases). Per germline, CDR1 SQVTM and CDR2 ANQGSEA. The CDR3 length is 11 residues. V shed 2 bases and J shed 5 bases, with 6 bases lying between them.

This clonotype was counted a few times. CDR3 sequence (DNA): TGCGCCAGCAGCTTGACCTCAACTCTGGACAGGGTCGATGAGCAGTTCTTC. It is translated as CASSLTSTLDRVDEQFF. The chain links TRBV5-1 to TRBJ2-1; 8 nucleotides agree with TRBD1. CDR1 and CDR2 (germline): SGHRS, YFSETQ. Unmatched junction bases numbered 14, after V lost 1 base and J lost 8 bases. This CDR3 has 17 residues.

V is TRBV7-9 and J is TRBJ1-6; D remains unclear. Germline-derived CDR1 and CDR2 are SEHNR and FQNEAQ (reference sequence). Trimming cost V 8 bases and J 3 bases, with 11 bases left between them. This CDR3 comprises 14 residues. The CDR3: CASADGDYNSPLHF. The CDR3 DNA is TGTGCCAGCGCCGACGGGGACTATAATTCACCCCTCCACTTT.

CDR3 bases: TGCAGCGTACGGGAAGGGGGGAGCAATCAGCCCCAGCATTTT. Amino acids: CSVREGGSNQPQHF. This rearrangement joins TRBV29-1 to TRBJ1-5, with TRBD1 as a possible D gene (6 bases). Germline V gives CDR1 SQVTM, CDR2 ANQGSEA. CDR3 size: 14 residues. V dropped 6 bases and J dropped 1 base, with 13 bases sitting between them.

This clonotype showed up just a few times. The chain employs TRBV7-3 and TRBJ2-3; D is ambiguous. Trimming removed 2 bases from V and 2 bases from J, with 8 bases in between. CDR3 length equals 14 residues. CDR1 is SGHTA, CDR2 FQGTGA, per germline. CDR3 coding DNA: TGTGCCAGCAGCTTACGGCACCCCACAGATACGCAGTATTTT. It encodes CASSLRHPTDTQYF.

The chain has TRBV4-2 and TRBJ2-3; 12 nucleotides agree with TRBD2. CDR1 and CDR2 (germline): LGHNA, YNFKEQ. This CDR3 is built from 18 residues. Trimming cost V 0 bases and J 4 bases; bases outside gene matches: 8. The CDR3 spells CASSQEGSASGRADTQYF. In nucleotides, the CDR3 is TGTGCCAGCAGCCAAGAAGGTAGTGCTAGCGGGAGGGCAGATACGCAGTATTTT.

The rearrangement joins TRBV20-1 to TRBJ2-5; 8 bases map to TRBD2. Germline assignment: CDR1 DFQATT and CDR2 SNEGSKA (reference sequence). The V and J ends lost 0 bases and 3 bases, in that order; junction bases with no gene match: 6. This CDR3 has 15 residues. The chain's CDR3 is CSARDPSGLEETQYF. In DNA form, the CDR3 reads TGCAGTGCTAGAGACCCTAGCGGGCTAGAAGAGACCCAGTACTTC.

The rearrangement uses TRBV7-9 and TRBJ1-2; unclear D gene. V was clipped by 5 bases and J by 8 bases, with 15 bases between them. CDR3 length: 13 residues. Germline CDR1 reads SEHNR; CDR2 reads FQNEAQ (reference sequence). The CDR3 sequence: CASSPRLGLGYTF. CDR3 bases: TGTGCCAGCAGCCCGCGCTTGGGATTAGGCTACACCTTC.

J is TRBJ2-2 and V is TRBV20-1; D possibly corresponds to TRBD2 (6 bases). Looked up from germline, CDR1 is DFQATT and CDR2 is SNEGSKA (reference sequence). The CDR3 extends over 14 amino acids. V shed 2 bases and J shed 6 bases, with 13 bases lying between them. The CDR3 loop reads CSARPGGGAGELFF. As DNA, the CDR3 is TGCAGTGCTAGACCCGGTGGAGGGGCCGGGGAGCTGTTTTTT.

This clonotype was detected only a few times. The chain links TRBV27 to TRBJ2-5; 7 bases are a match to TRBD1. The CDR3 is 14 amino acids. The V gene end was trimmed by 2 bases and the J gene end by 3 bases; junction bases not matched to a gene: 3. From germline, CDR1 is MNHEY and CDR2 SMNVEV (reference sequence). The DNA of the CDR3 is TGTGCCAGCAGTTTAAACAGGGGAAAAGAGACCCAGTACTTC. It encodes CASSLNRGKETQYF.

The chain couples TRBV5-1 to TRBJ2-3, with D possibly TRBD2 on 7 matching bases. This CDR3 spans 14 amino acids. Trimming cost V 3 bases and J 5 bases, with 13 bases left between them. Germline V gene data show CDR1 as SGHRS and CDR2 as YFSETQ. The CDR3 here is CASSSGASGDTQYF. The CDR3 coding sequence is TGCGCCAGCAGCTCGGGGGCTAGCGGAGATACGCAGTATTTT.